A single TCR beta chain is shown here with its context. Only one count was recorded for this clone. No cognate antigen has been identified for it. Base qualities were left out, and no much larger clone turns up one base away. The data originate from a study of shared clonotypes between healthy human individuals (dated by TCRdb to 2020 to 2021). The study in broad terms: A few men and a couple of women, aged 18 to 49 years, made up the cohort. For each donor, three plates each were used for CD4 naive and CD4 memory, two plates were used for CD8 naive, and one plate was used for CD8 memory. To estimate repertoire size and how much clonotype sharing occurs between individuals, the study deeply sequenced the blood TCR repertoires of five healthy adults. To increase sequencing depth and limit assay-specific biases, TCR repertoire library preparation and sequencing were carried out by different laboratories using diverse techniques. Per donor, leukapheresis produced somewhere between about 0.9 and 9 billion PBMCs. Study-wide conclusions, independent of this receptor: Naive subsets generally had larger estimated clonotype richness than memory subsets. Across a handful of donors, roughly 5.4% of naive CD4, roughly 3.8% of naive CD8, about 2% of memory CD4, and 0.4% of memory CD8 clonotypes were shared. Compared with non-shared clonotypes, the clonotypes found in all four sorted-subset donors had higher generation probabilities. The small number of donors limited the genetic and exposure-history diversity represented. Even with the large sequencing depth, rarefaction of the sorted-subset datasets indicated that sequencing was incomplete. Pairwise subsampling indicated that sequencing depth was expected to affect the degree of clonotype sharing among donors. Sampling was limited to blood, and TCR repertoires in tissue likely differ from TCR repertoires in blood.

Using the deep immunoSEQ assay, multiplex PCR amplified TCR CDR3 regions from genomic DNA. For each cell subset, the extracted genomic DNA was distributed evenly across all wells of several immunoSEQ 96-well plates, and each plate served as one replicate. Each replicate PCR for sorted subsets received around 200 ng genomic DNA, equal to about 30,000 T cell genomes. Purified libraries were quantified with a Qubit 3.0 fluorometer, sized on a Bioanalyzer 2100, and re-quantified with the KAPA Library Quantification kit. A separate single-read 150-cycle Illumina NextSeq 550 flow cell was used to sequence each immunoSEQ 96-well plate. The authors' analysis ran thus. The immunoSEQ output contained only junctional sequences without quality scores, so filtering could not match that applied to full-length reads. To assign V/J genes and CDR3, sequences were annotated against IMGT germline references using PyIR, a Python wrapper for IgBLAST v1.9. Reads with weak V/J assignments (E-value above 1e-6), missing CDR3, stop codons, out-of-frame junctions, or ambiguous translated residues were removed. V3J clonotypes were defined as sequences sharing an identical inferred V gene, J gene, and CDR3 amino acid sequence. To compute the percentage overlap between repertoires, the number of shared unique clonotypes was divided by the size of the smaller repertoire. Three approaches were used to assess repertoire richness: RTK rarefaction, the Chao1 estimator, and Recon v2.1 estimates of unobserved clonotypes. Generation probabilities for all TCRbeta clonotypes obtained by the gDNA method from four donors were computed using OLGA. Entries here come from immuneACCESS through TCRdb and include only in-frame sequences with V and J called. Some clones fail to appear in such tables; in the studies checked, an unresolved V gene covers under half of the shortfall, and the cause of the remainder is unknown. The V and J calls and the clone size are those of that table, but D and trimming were determined from the DNA. Recorded for this sample are roughly 2 million clones; approximately 94% of them occurred a single time. Approximately 1.2% of the sample is taken by the ten largest.

For the CD8 naive samples, CD45RO-negative cells were positively selected for CCR7, yielding a CD45RA+CCR7+ population from which TemRA cells were excluded. Healthy HIV-negative adults with no recently reported acute infections or vaccinations were included as donors. Every donor was a Caucasian adult residing in Nashville, Tennessee, USA. After blood collection by leukapheresis, PBMCs were isolated using Ficoll-Histopaque density gradient centrifugation and then cryopreserved in the vapor phase of liquid nitrogen. Analytical flow cytometry was used to check the purity and quantity of every magnetically sorted T cell population. Genomic DNA was isolated from every sorted fraction and measured by UV absorbance on a Nanodrop 2000c. For CDR1 and CDR2, the germline V gene lists SGHAT and FQNNGV. Including cysteine and phenylalanine, the CDR3 has 15 amino acids. Solely the CDR3 DNA is kept, with 45 bases framed from the first base. For this chain, trimming is 5 bases at the V end and 5 bases at the J end, and the number of junction bases without a gene match is 8.

Recombination joined TRBV11-2 with TRBJ2-5, with 10 bases aligning to TRBD1. The sequence was collected from a young man in good health. Sequenced: naive CD8+ T cells sorted from blood. Sample cell subset or site, as interpreted from the label and publication: CD45RA+CCR7+. The CDR3 has the sequence CASSQGTGDGETQYF. In nucleotides, the sequence is TGTGCCAGCAGCCAAGGGACAGGGGATGGGGAGACCCAGTACTTC.